Shown below are 18 T cell receptor beta chains from a single sample sequenced in a study of radiation and T cells in renal cell carcinoma. TCRdb's table, derived via immunoSEQ multiplex PCR, lists solely in-frame clones and lacks some. This table holds 100,000 to 150,000 clones, around 81% found once. Time point defined: blood 2 weeks post-SBRT. Noted treatment: 15 Gy SBRT to primary tumor, nephrectomy 4 weeks later. The sequencing used blood, collected from a patient whose treatment included radiotherapy and nephrectomy. All receptors derive from a man aged 45-60 years with renal cell carcinoma.

J is TRBJ1-4 and V is TRBV6-5; TRBD1 matches 7 bases. In germline, CDR1 is MNHEY, CDR2 SVGAGI. The CDR3 is made up of 14 amino acids. V shed 7 bases, J shed 8 bases, and the junction held 10 bases outside the gene matches. DNA for the CDR3: TGTGCCAGCAAAGGAACAGGGGAGGGAGAAAAACTGTTTTTT. Its translation is CASKGTGEGEKLFF.

The chain joins TRBV10-1 to TRBJ2-3; D may be TRBD2 (8 bases). The CDR3 is made up of 18 amino acids. CDR1 is WNHNN and CDR2 is SYGVQD in the germline V gene (reference sequence). V was pared by 4 bases and J by 2 bases, with 22 bases between. DNA for the CDR3: TGCGCCAGCAGTGGAACCCTAGCGGGTAAGGGGGCCACAGATACGCAGTATTTT. It is translated as CASSGTLAGKGATDTQYF.

The chain employs TRBV9 and TRBJ2-5; D may be TRBD2 (7 bases). Between the trimmed V and J ends, which lost 3 bases and 1 base, there was a span of 19 bases. The germline CDR1 and CDR2 sequences are SGDLS and YYNGEE. The CDR3 loop spans 17 amino acids. DNA of the CDR3: TGTGCCAGCAGCGCGGCCCTTGGGGGGGGCGGCCAAGAGACCCAGTACTTC. Translation: CASSAALGGGGQETQYF.

The V gene is TRBV29-1, the J gene TRBJ2-1; D is undetermined. The CDR3 is made up of 15 amino acids. Germline-derived CDR1 and CDR2 are SQVTM and ANQGSEA. V lost 3 bases and J 0 bases, leaving 12 bases between the germline ends. CDR3 loop: CSVDPLEDSYNEQFF. In DNA form, the CDR3 reads TGCAGCGTTGATCCGTTAGAGGACTCCTACAATGAGCAGTTCTTC.

The chain links TRBV7-8 to TRBJ2-1; D remains unclear. Germline assignment: CDR1 SGHVS and CDR2 FQNEAQ. CDR3 length equals 11 residues. The V end was cut by 5 bases, the J end by 6 bases, with 5 bases between. The CDR3 reads CASSEFNEQFF. CDR3 bases: TGTGCCAGCAGCGAATTCAATGAGCAGTTCTTC.

This clone turned up a few times. This chain joins TRBV11-2 and TRBJ1-2, with 10 positions matching TRBD1. The CDR3 totals 15 residues. The germline V gene encodes CDR1 SGHAT and CDR2 FQNNGV. Trimming took 4 bases from V and 6 from J; bases not matched to a gene: 8. CDR3 region: CASSSLRDRGDGYTF. The CDR3, as DNA: TGTGCCAGCAGCTCCCTCCGGGACAGGGGTGATGGCTACACCTTC.

This clone occurred once. V is TRBV4-3 and J is TRBJ2-2; D unresolved. The CDR3 spans 14 residues. Between the trimmed V and J ends, which lost 0 bases and 4 bases, there was a span of 6 bases. Germline lookup yields CDR1 LGHNA and CDR2 YSLEER. CDR3 sequence reads: CASSQEGSTGELFF. The CDR3 DNA reads TGCGCCAGCAGCCAAGAGGGCAGCACCGGGGAGCTGTTTTTT.

This clone showed up just a few times. This sequence joins TRBV30 and TRBJ1-2; D not resolved. V shed 5 bases and J shed 2 bases, with 6 bases lying between them. CDR3 size: 11 residues. Looked up from germline, CDR1 is GTSNPN and CDR2 is SVGIG (reference sequence). This CDR3 is CAWAMNYGYTF. CDR3 bases: TGTGCCTGGGCTATGAACTATGGCTACACCTTC.

CDR3 coding DNA: TGTGCCAGCACCCCGACAGCGATATATGGCTACACCTTC. Its translation: CASTPTAIYGYTF. The V call is TRBV6-1, the J call TRBJ1-2; D may be TRBD1 (5 bases). The length of the CDR3 is 13 residues. Germline V gives CDR1 MNHNS, CDR2 SASEGT. V was clipped by 7 bases and J by 5 bases, with 14 bases between them.

This clone was recorded a few times. V usage is TRBV7-9 and J usage is TRBJ2-7; the match to TRBD2 covers 8 bases. The CDR3 is 13 residues long. Germline V lookup: CDR1 SEHNR, CDR2 FQNEAQ (reference sequence). V shed 6 bases and J 6 bases; nucleotides not matched to a gene: 7. CDR3 residues: CASRPGTSREQYF. As DNA, the CDR3 is TGTGCCAGCAGACCCGGGACTAGTCGCGAGCAGTACTTC.

This chain uses TRBV9 with TRBJ2-7; D gene uncertain. Germline V gives CDR1 SGDLS, CDR2 YYNGEE. V lost 0 bases, J lost 0 bases, and 10 bases lay in between. The CDR3 covers 15 residues. Written as DNA, the CDR3 is TGTGCCAGCAGCGTAGGTTACCGAACCTCCTACGAGCAGTACTTC. This gives the protein CASSVGYRTSYEQYF.

This clone was seen many times. V gene TRBV28 combines with J gene TRBJ1-2, with 7 bases identical to TRBD1. Germline V gene data show CDR1 as MDHEN and CDR2 as SYDVKM. The V gene end was trimmed by 4 bases and the J gene end by 8 bases; junction bases not matched to a gene: 7. This CDR3 is built from 13 residues. The CDR3 nucleotides read TGTGCCAGCAGTTCGGGACAGTGGGAAGGCTACACCTTC. It is translated as CASSSGQWEGYTF.

The V call is TRBV5-1, the J call TRBJ2-5; tentative D call: TRBD2 (6 bases). The V gene lost 4 bases and the J gene lost 4 bases, with 20 bases spanning the gap. Germline V CDR1 and CDR2: SGHRS, YFSETQ. The CDR3 sequence is 16 residues long. CDR3 nucleotide sequence: TGCGCCAGCAGCCCGCTCCCCGCGGGGCGAGGAGAGACCCAGTACTTC. Translation gives CASSPLPAGRGETQYF.

V usage is TRBV19 and J usage is TRBJ2-1; 12 nucleotides align to TRBD2. The V segment lost 3 bases and the J segment 7 bases; nucleotides outside the gene matches: 13. The germline CDR1 and CDR2 sequences are LNHDA and SQIVND (reference sequence). This CDR3 region has 18 residues. CDR3 in amino acids: CASSILLAGGQFKNEQFF. CDR3 in DNA: TGTGCCAGTAGTATCCTTCTAGCGGGGGGGCAATTCAAGAATGAGCAGTTCTTC. Drawing the rest from reference TRBV19 and TRBJ2-1, the complete variable domain is DGGITQSPKYLFRKEGQNVTLSCEQNLNHDAMYWYRQDPGQGLRLIYYSQIVNDFQKGDIAEGYSVSREKKESFPLTVTSAQKNPTAFYLCASSILLAGGQFKNEQFFGPGTRLTVL.

The chain has TRBV5-1 and TRBJ2-7; either TRBD1 or TRBD2 may fit D (6 bases each). Germline CDR1 is SGHRS and CDR2 is YFSETQ. Trimming removed 1 base from V and 1 base from J, with 12 bases in between. The CDR3 sequence is 15 residues long. CDR3: CASSLSGAASYEQYF. The DNA of the CDR3 is TGCGCCAGCAGCTTGTCGGGGGCCGCATCCTACGAGCAGTACTTC. Looking up the rest from reference TRBV5-1 and TRBJ2-7 gives the full variable domain: KAGVTQTPRYLIKTRGQQVTLSCSPISGHRSVSWYQQTPGQGLQFLFEYFSETQRNKGNFPGRFSGRQFSNSRSEMNVSTLELGDSALYLCASSLSGAASYEQYFGPGTRLTVT.

The table lists this clone with a count of one. This chain uses TRBV4-1 with TRBJ2-7; 11 bases map to TRBD1. The germline V gene has CDR1 MGHRA and CDR2 YSYEKL. V lost 1 base and J lost 3; bases outside the gene matches: 5. This CDR3 is 16 amino acids long. The CDR3 loop reads CASSQAPGQGVYEQYF. The CDR3 DNA sequence: TGCGCCAGCAGCCAAGCCCCGGGACAGGGGGTCTACGAGCAGTACTTC.

The chain has TRBV5-1 and TRBJ2-7; the D call may be TRBD1 or TRBD2 (5 bases each). The length of the CDR3 is 15 residues. Trimming removed 5 bases from V and 2 bases from J, with 17 bases in between. Germline-derived CDR1 and CDR2 are SGHRS and YFSETQ. The CDR3 is CASSLRRDGTYEQYF. The CDR3 DNA follows: TGCGCCAGCAGTCTCCGACGGGACGGGACCTACGAGCAGTACTTC.

This chain connects TRBV28 to TRBJ1-4; TRBD1 aligns across 8 bases. After removal of 5 bases from V and 0 bases from J, the junction contained 2 bases not matched to a gene. The CDR3 sequence is 15 residues long. Germline values: CDR1 MDHEN, CDR2 SYDVKM. CDR3 sequence reads: CASSTGGATNEKLFF. DNA of the CDR3: TGTGCCAGCAGTACAGGGGGGGCAACTAATGAAAAACTGTTTTTT.